This is a list of T cell receptor beta chains from one sample in a study of shared clonotypes between healthy human individuals. The assay was immunoSEQ multiplex PCR, and TCRdb's table has in-frame clones only and misses some. This sample has roughly 1,000,000 clones, with 78% found just once. The sequencing input was memory CD4+ T cells from PBMCs. These TCRs come from a man aged 18-30 years in good health. Some clones in this sample may be carry-over from other donors' samples. Both conserved end residues are part of each CDR3. The order of the fields is J gene, D gene, clone size, V gene, CDR3 protein, CDR3 DNA. A D gene is named only where the DNA matches it firmly. Clone size is not always given. Where it is, it says once, few, many or a class for expanded clones.

>TRBJ2-2|TRBD2|.|TRBV2
CASSVIGGRLTSTGELFF
TGTGCCAGCAGTGTAATCGGCGGGAGGTTAACCTCCACCGGGGAGCTGTTTTTT
>TRBJ2-7|.|.|TRBV5-1
CASSLERTSSYEQYF
TGCGCCAGCAGCTTGGAACGGACGAGCTCCTACGAGCAGTACTTC
>TRBJ2-7|TRBD2|once|TRBV2
CASNLGTSTPEQYF
TGTGCCAGCAATCTGGGGACTAGCACTCCGGAGCAGTACTTC
>TRBJ1-2|TRBD1|.|TRBV7-2
CASSRGQGGYGYTF
TGTGCCAGCAGCCGCGGACAGGGAGGCTATGGCTACACCTTC
>TRBJ2-3|TRBD1|.|TRBV5-6
CASSRTGVRDTQYF
TGTGCCAGCAGCCGAACAGGGGTGAGAGATACGCAGTATTTT
>TRBJ1-2|.|many|TRBV28
CASSAVDYGYTF
TGTGCCAGCAGCGCCGTGGACTATGGCTACACCTTC
>TRBJ2-5|.|few|TRBV29-1
CSVVTLRAETQYF
TGCAGCGTTGTGACCTTGCGGGCAGAGACCCAGTACTTC
>TRBJ2-1|.|.|TRBV28
CASSLGRRGPPNEQFF
TGTGCCAGCAGTTTAGGGAGGCGGGGCCCTCCGAATGAGCAGTTCTTC
>TRBJ1-2|.|few|TRBV27
CASSFSDMGGGYTF
TGTGCCAGCAGTTTCTCCGACATGGGCGGGGGCTACACCTTC
>TRBJ2-3|.|few|TRBV5-1
CASSLAFGVPTDTQYF
TGCGCCAGCAGCTTGGCCTTTGGCGTACCCACAGATACGCAGTATTTT
>TRBJ2-2|.|.|TRBV28
CASSSPRGGTVTGELFF
TGTGCCAGCAGTTCCCCGCGTGGTGGGACCGTCACCGGGGAGCTGTTTTTT
>TRBJ2-1|TRBD1|.|TRBV5-8
CASSYEGQALSYNEQFF
TGTGCCAGCAGCTACGAGGGACAGGCCTTATCCTACAATGAGCAGTTCTTC
>TRBJ2-1|.|.|TRBV29-1
CSVEGKSVGAVYNEQFF
TGCAGCGTTGAAGGGAAGTCGGTAGGGGCCGTATACAATGAGCAGTTCTTC